This T cell receptor beta chain is drawn from a study of T cell repertoires in cytomegalovirus infection. Study-level background: Based on public TCR beta signatures, there were indications of CMV infection and of a matching HLA type. Notes on the study in general: Dominant in the ex vivo response were TCR beta clonotypes restricted by HLA-C and specific for CMV.

Trimming stripped 6 bases from V and 8 bases from J, with 19 bases between. The CDR3 covers 14 residues. This clonotype came up a few times. Its target is unknown. TCRdb re-called the reads through MiXCR, storing one row per CDR3 protein. The sample holds a few hundred thousand distinct CDR3 sequences, 33% seen once. The source is a human donor in good health (CMV status not recorded). Some clones in this sample may be carry-over from other donors' samples. The sample here was cultured PBMCs, taken from culture after CMV antigen stimulation. The chain recombines TRBV12-3 or TRBV12-4 with TRBJ1-1; tentatively, D is TRBD1 (6 bases). DNA of the CDR3: TGTGCCAGCAGACCCCTAGGGGACACTCTGGAAGCTTTCTTT. It specifies CASRPLGDTLEAFF.